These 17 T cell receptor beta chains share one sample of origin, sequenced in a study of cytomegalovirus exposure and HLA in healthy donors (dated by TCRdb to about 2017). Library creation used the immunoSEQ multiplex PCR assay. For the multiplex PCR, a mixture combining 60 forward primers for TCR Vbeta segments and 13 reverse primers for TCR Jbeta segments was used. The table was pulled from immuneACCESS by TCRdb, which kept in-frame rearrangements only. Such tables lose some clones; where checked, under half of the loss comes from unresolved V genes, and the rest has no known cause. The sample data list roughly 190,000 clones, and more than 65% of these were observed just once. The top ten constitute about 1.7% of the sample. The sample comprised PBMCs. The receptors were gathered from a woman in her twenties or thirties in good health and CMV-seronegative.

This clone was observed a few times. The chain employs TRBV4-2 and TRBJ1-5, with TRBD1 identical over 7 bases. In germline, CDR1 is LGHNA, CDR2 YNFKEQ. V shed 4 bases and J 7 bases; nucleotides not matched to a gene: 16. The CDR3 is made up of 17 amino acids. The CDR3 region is CASSRPISGTESQPQHF. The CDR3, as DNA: TGTGCCAGCAGCCGGCCCATCTCCGGGACAGAAAGCCAGCCCCAGCATTTT.

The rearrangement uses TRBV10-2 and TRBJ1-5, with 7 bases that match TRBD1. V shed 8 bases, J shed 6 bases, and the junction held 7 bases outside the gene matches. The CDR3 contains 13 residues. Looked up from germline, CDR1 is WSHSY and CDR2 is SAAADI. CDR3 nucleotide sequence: TGCGCCAGCCGGGACAGAGCTTTTCAGCCCCAGCATTTT. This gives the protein CASRDRAFQPQHF.

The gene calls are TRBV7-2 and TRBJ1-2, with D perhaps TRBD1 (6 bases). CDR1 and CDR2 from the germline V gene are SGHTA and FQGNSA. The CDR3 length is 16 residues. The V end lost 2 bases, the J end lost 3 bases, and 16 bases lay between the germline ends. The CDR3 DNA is TGTGCCAGCAGCTTAACCCCTCAGGGGACGTACTATGGCTACACCTTC. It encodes CASSLTPQGTYYGYTF.

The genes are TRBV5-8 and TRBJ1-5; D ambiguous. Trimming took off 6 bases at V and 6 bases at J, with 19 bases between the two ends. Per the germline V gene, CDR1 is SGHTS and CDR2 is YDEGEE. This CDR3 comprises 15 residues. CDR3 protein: CASNLGRGWTQPQHF. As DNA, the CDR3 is TGTGCCAGCAACCTAGGGCGAGGGTGGACTCAGCCCCAGCATTTT. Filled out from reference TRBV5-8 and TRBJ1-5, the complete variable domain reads EAGVTQSPTHLIKTRGQQATLRCSPISGHTSVYWYQQALGLGLQFLLWYDEGEERNRGNFPPRFSGRQFPNYSSELNVNALELEDSALYLCASNLGRGWTQPQHFGDGTRLSIL.

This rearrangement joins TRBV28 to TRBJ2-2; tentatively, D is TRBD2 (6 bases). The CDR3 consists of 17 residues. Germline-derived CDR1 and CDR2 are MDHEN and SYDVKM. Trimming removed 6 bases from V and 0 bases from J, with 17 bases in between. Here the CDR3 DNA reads TGTGCCAGCAGCGAGGTTGGGAGGCACACGAACACCGGGGAGCTGTTTTTT. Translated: CASSEVGRHTNTGELFF.

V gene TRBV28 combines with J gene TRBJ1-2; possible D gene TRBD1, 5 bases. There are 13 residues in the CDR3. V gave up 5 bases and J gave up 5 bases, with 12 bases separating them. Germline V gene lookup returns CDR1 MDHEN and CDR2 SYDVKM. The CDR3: CASSPGGIYGYTF. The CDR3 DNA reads TGTGCCAGCAGTCCTGGGGGGATTTATGGCTACACCTTC.

CDR3 sequence (DNA): TGTGCCAGCAGCTCCCCTCAGACAGGGGGTCTCTACAATGAGCAGTTCTTC. Its protein is CASSSPQTGGLYNEQFF. J is TRBJ2-1 and V is TRBV7-9; 9 positions agree with TRBD1. The ends lost 4 bases at V and 3 bases at J; junction bases unmatched: 10. Per the germline V gene, CDR1 is SEHNR and CDR2 is FQNEAQ (reference sequence). This CDR3 is built from 17 residues.

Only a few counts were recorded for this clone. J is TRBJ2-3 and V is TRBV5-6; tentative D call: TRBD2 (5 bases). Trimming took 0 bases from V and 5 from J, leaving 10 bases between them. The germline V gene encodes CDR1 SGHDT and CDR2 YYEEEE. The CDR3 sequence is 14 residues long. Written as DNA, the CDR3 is TGTGCCAGCAGCTTGGCGGGATCGTTAGATACGCAGTATTTT. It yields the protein CASSLAGSLDTQYF.

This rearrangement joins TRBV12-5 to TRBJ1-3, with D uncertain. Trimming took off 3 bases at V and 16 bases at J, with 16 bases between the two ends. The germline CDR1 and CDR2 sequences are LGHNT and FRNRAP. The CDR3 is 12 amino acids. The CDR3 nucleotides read TGTGCTAGTGGTTTAACCCGACCGACCAGGTATTTT. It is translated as CASGLTRPTRYF. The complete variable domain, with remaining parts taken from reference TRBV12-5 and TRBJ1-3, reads DARVTQTPRHKVTEMGQEVTMRCQPILGHNTVFWYRQTMMQGLELLAYFRNRAPLDDSGMPKDRFSAEMPDATLATLKIQPSEPRDSAVYFCASGLTRPTRYFGEGSWLTVV.

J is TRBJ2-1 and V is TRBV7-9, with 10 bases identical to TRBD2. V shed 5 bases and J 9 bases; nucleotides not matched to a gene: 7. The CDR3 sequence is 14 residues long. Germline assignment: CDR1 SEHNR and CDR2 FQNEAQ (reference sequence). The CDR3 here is CASSPSSGSPEQFF. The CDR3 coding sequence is TGTGCCAGCAGCCCGTCTAGCGGGAGCCCTGAGCAGTTCTTC.

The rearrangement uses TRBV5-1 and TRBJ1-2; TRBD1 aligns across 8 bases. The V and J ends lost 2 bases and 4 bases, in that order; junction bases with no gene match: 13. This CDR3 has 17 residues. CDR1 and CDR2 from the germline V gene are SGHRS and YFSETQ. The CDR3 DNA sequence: TGCGCCAGCAGCTTAAGGCCGGACAGGGTGTCGATCTATGGCTACACCTTC. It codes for CASSLRPDRVSIYGYTF.

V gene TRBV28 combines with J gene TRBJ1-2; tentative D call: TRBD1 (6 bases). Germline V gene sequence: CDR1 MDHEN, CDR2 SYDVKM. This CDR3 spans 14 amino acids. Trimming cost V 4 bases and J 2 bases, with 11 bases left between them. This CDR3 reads CASSSTGTNYGYTF. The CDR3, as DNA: TGTGCCAGCAGTTCCACCGGGACAAACTATGGCTACACCTTC.

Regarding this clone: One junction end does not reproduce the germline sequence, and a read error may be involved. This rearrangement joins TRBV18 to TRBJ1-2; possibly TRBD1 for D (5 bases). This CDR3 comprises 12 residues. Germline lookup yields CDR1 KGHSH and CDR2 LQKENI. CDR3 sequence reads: CASSPMAGFWVF. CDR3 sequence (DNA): TGTGCCAGCTCACCCATGGCAGGGTTCTGGGTATTC.

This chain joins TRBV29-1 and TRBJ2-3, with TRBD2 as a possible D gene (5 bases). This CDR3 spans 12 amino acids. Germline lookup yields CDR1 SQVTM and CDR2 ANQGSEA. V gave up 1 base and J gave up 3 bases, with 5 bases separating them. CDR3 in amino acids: CSVEAGTDTQYF. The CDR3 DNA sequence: TGCAGCGTTGAAGCGGGGACAGATACGCAGTATTTT.

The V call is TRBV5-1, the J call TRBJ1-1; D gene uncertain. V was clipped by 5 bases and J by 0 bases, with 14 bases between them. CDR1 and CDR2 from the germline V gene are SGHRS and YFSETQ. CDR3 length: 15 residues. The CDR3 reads CASRLEVTMNTEAFF. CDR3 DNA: TGCGCCAGCAGGTTAGAGGTCACAATGAACACTGAAGCTTTCTTT.

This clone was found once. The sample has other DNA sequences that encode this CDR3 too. The CDR3, as DNA: TGTGCCAGCAGAGGACTAGCGGGCTCCTACAATGAGCAGTTCTTC. Protein: CASRGLAGSYNEQFF. This chain connects TRBV2 to TRBJ2-1; 11 bases agree with TRBD2. The CDR3 consists of 15 residues. From germline, CDR1 is SNHLY and CDR2 FYNNEI. The V gene end was trimmed by 6 bases and the J gene end by 0 bases; junction bases not matched to a gene: 1.

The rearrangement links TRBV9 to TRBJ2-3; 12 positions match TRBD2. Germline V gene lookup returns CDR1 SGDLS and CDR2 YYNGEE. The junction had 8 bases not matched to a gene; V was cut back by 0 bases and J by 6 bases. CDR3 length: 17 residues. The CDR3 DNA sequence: TGTGCCAGCAGCGTAGCGGTACTAGCGGGGGGACACGATACGCAGTATTTT. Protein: CASSVAVLAGGHDTQYF.